Listed below are T cell receptor beta chains from one sample, sequenced in a study of circulating and synovial CD4+ cells in juvenile arthritis. Repertoires were generated with immunoSEQ multiplex PCR, while TCRdb's copy carries only in-frame clones and drops some. Among around 13,000 clones, around four fifths were seen once, and the ten largest hold over 3.5%. The specimen sequenced was CD4+ T cells from synovial fluid. Every receptor here comes from a human patient with juvenile idiopathic arthritis. Some clones in this sample may be carry-over from other donors' samples. Each CDR3 is given with its conserved first and last residue. Fields, in order: clone size, V gene, D gene, J gene, CDR3 DNA, CDR3 protein. A D gene is named only where the DNA matches it firmly. Where a row states a size, it is once, few, many or the class of an expanded clone; other rows omit it.

clone_size: .; v_call: TRBV7-9; d_call: .; j_call: TRBJ2-2; cdr3_nt: TGTGCCAGCAGTCCCTCCTCCACCGGGGAGCTGTTTTTT; cdr3_aa: CASSPSSTGELFF
clone_size: .; v_call: TRBV7-3; d_call: TRBD2; j_call: TRBJ2-1; cdr3_nt: TGTGCCAGCAGCTTAATAGGCGGGGGGGCAGGTTACAATGAGCAGTTCTTC; cdr3_aa: CASSLIGGGAGYNEQFF
clone_size: .; v_call: TRBV30; d_call: .; j_call: TRBJ2-7; cdr3_nt: TGTGCCTGGAGTGGGCAGGGGTACGAGCAGTACTTC; cdr3_aa: CAWSGQGYEQYF
clone_size: .; v_call: TRBV7-8; d_call: .; j_call: TRBJ1-1; cdr3_nt: TGTGCCAGCAGCTGGAGTGAGAACACTGAAGCTTTCTTT; cdr3_aa: CASSWSENTEAFF
clone_size: .; v_call: TRBV9; d_call: TRBD1; j_call: TRBJ1-2; cdr3_nt: TGTGCCAGCAGCGTAGCTCCAAACGCACAGGGGGGCTATGGCTACACCTTC; cdr3_aa: CASSVAPNAQGGYGYTF
clone_size: .; v_call: TRBV5-1; d_call: .; j_call: TRBJ1-2; cdr3_nt: TGCGCCAGCAGCTTGGCCGAGACAGGACCCGACTACACCTTC; cdr3_aa: CASSLAETGPDYTF
clone_size: .; v_call: TRBV7-2; d_call: .; j_call: TRBJ1-2; cdr3_nt: TGTGCCGGCAGCTTAGAGACAGTAAGGGTCTATGGCTACACCTTC; cdr3_aa: CAGSLETVRVYGYTF
clone_size: .; v_call: TRBV19; d_call: .; j_call: TRBJ2-2; cdr3_nt: TGTGCCAGTACCAGGGTTGGCTACACCGGGGAGCTGTTTTTT; cdr3_aa: CASTRVGYTGELFF
clone_size: few; v_call: TRBV27; d_call: .; j_call: TRBJ1-5; cdr3_nt: TGTGCCAGCAGTTTCCAAGGACAGAGCAATCAGCCCCAGCATTTT; cdr3_aa: CASSFQGQSNQPQHF
clone_size: .; v_call: TRBV7-2; d_call: TRBD2; j_call: TRBJ2-1; cdr3_nt: TGTGCCAGCAGCTTCTTCGCAGCGGGGATCTCCTACAATGAGCAGTTCTTC; cdr3_aa: CASSFFAAGISYNEQFF
clone_size: once; v_call: TRBV13; d_call: TRBD2; j_call: TRBJ2-7; cdr3_nt: TGTGCCAGCAGCTTAATTGGTAGCGGGTTCGTGGAGCAGTACTTC; cdr3_aa: CASSLIGSGFVEQYF
clone_size: .; v_call: TRBV4-3; d_call: TRBD2; j_call: TRBJ2-3; cdr3_nt: TGCGCCAGCAGCCAAGATGGGACTAGCGGCTGGGATACGCAGTATTTT; cdr3_aa: CASSQDGTSGWDTQYF
clone_size: .; v_call: TRBV28; d_call: .; j_call: TRBJ1-5; cdr3_nt: TGTGCCAGCAGTCTGGCCAAGGGGTTCGGAAGCCCTCAGCCCCAGCATTTT; cdr3_aa: CASSLAKGFGSPQPQHF
clone_size: .; v_call: TRBV28; d_call: TRBD1; j_call: TRBJ1-1; cdr3_nt: TGTGCCAGCAGTTTATCGACAGGGGGCGCGTGGGGCACTGAAGCTTTCTTT; cdr3_aa: CASSLSTGGAWGTEAFF
clone_size: .; v_call: TRBV7-2; d_call: TRBD2; j_call: TRBJ2-3; cdr3_nt: TGTGCCAGCAGCCCCGGGGGAGGGAATTCTCTAGATACGCAGTATTTT; cdr3_aa: CASSPGGGNSLDTQYF
clone_size: .; v_call: TRBV5-5; d_call: .; j_call: TRBJ1-2; cdr3_nt: TGTGCCAGCAGCTTGATAGCATCGGGGCGGGGAGATGGCTACACCTTC; cdr3_aa: CASSLIASGRGDGYTF
clone_size: medium-sized; v_call: TRBV5-1; d_call: .; j_call: TRBJ2-2; cdr3_nt: TGCGCCAGCAGCCCGGGGGACGGGGAGCTGTTTTTT; cdr3_aa: CASSPGDGELFF
clone_size: .; v_call: TRBV7-9; d_call: .; j_call: TRBJ2-7; cdr3_nt: TGTGCCAGCAGCTTAGCCACAGGGTTGTCTTCGGAGCAGTACTTC; cdr3_aa: CASSLATGLSSEQYF
clone_size: .; v_call: TRBV7-9; d_call: TRBD1; j_call: TRBJ2-7; cdr3_nt: TGTGCCAGCAGCTTAGCCCACAGGGGTAGGGGCTACGAGCAGTACTTC; cdr3_aa: CASSLAHRGRGYEQYF
clone_size: .; v_call: TRBV28; d_call: TRBD2; j_call: TRBJ2-5; cdr3_nt: TGTGCCAGCAGTTCCCCAGCGGGGACCGAGACCCAGTACTTC; cdr3_aa: CASSSPAGTETQYF
clone_size: .; v_call: TRBV5-6; d_call: .; j_call: TRBJ2-5; cdr3_nt: TGTGCCAGCAGCTTTGGACAGCCCTGGGAGACCCAGCACTTC; cdr3_aa: CASSFGQPWETQHF
clone_size: .; v_call: TRBV14; d_call: .; j_call: TRBJ1-2; cdr3_nt: TGTGCCAGCAGCTGGGGACTTGGCTACACCTTC; cdr3_aa: CASSWGLGYTF
clone_size: .; v_call: TRBV11-1; d_call: .; j_call: TRBJ2-7; cdr3_nt: TGTGCCAGCAGCTTAATATCGACAGCCAAGCAGTACTTC; cdr3_aa: CASSLISTAKQYF
clone_size: once; v_call: TRBV5-1; d_call: TRBD2; j_call: TRBJ2-1; cdr3_nt: TGCGCCAGCAGCTCCCGGACTAGCGGGGTCCACAATGAGCAGTTCTTC; cdr3_aa: CASSSRTSGVHNEQFF
clone_size: .; v_call: TRBV5-1; d_call: .; j_call: TRBJ1-6; cdr3_nt: TGCGCCAGCAGCCACGGGACAACTAATTCACCCCTCCACTTT; cdr3_aa: CASSHGTTNSPLHF
clone_size: .; v_call: TRBV9; d_call: .; j_call: TRBJ1-2; cdr3_nt: TGTGCCAGCGGAAGTGGTGGGAGTGACGGCTACACCTTC; cdr3_aa: CASGSGGSDGYTF
clone_size: once; v_call: TRBV19; d_call: TRBD1; j_call: TRBJ2-7; cdr3_nt: TGTGCCTCCAAACGGGCCGGGACAGGGGTCTTCTACGAGCAGTACTTC; cdr3_aa: CASKRAGTGVFYEQYF
clone_size: .; v_call: TRBV4-1; d_call: TRBD1; j_call: TRBJ1-2; cdr3_nt: TGCGCCAGCAGCCAAGATCGGGACAGGGGCGCGGTCTATGGCTACACCTTC; cdr3_aa: CASSQDRDRGAVYGYTF
clone_size: .; v_call: TRBV18; d_call: .; j_call: TRBJ1-2; cdr3_nt: TGTGCCAGCTCACCGGTAGCAGGGGTCTTTGGCTACACCTTC; cdr3_aa: CASSPVAGVFGYTF
clone_size: .; v_call: TRBV4-1; d_call: .; j_call: TRBJ1-2; cdr3_nt: TGCGCCAGCAGCCAAGATAGGGCAGGGACAAGGGGCTACACCTTC; cdr3_aa: CASSQDRAGTRGYTF
clone_size: .; v_call: TRBV7-6; d_call: TRBD2; j_call: TRBJ2-5; cdr3_nt: TGTGCCAGCTCTGCGAGGAGCGGGGGGAGAGAGACCCAGTACTTC; cdr3_aa: CASSARSGGRETQYF
clone_size: once; v_call: TRBV27; d_call: .; j_call: TRBJ2-3; cdr3_nt: TGTGCCAGCAGTTTATCGTCAGGGGTATTCACAGATACGCAGTATTTT; cdr3_aa: CASSLSSGVFTDTQYF
clone_size: .; v_call: TRBV27; d_call: .; j_call: TRBJ2-2; cdr3_nt: TGTGCCAGCAGTTCCACAGGGTTCGGGGAGCTGTTTTTT; cdr3_aa: CASSSTGFGELFF
clone_size: few; v_call: TRBV5-4; d_call: TRBD1; j_call: TRBJ2-4; cdr3_nt: TGTGCCAGCAGCGGGGACAGGATGGCCAAAAACATTCAGTACTTC; cdr3_aa: CASSGDRMAKNIQYF
clone_size: .; v_call: TRBV12-5; d_call: .; j_call: TRBJ1-1; cdr3_nt: TGTGCTAGTGGTTTGTATGTAGGGCTAAGGGGCACTGAAGCTTTCTTT; cdr3_aa: CASGLYVGLRGTEAFF
clone_size: .; v_call: TRBV25-1; d_call: TRBD1; j_call: TRBJ1-2; cdr3_nt: TGTGCCAGCAGTGAAAACAGGGGGAACGGCTACACCTTC; cdr3_aa: CASSENRGNGYTF
clone_size: .; v_call: TRBV6-5; d_call: TRBD1; j_call: TRBJ2-2; cdr3_nt: TGTGCCACCCCGGGCAGGGGGAGCACCGGGGAGCTGTTTTTT; cdr3_aa: CATPGRGSTGELFF
clone_size: .; v_call: TRBV5-1; d_call: .; j_call: TRBJ1-1; cdr3_nt: TGCGCCAGCAGCTTGGGGCAGGTAGACGTTCACACTGAAGCTTTCTTT; cdr3_aa: CASSLGQVDVHTEAFF
clone_size: .; v_call: TRBV5-1; d_call: TRBD1; j_call: TRBJ2-6; cdr3_nt: TGCGCCAGCAGCTTGGCCTCAAAACAGGGGGCAACTGGGGCCAACGTCCTGACTTTC; cdr3_aa: CASSLASKQGATGANVLTF
clone_size: .; v_call: TRBV12-5; d_call: .; j_call: TRBJ2-5; cdr3_nt: TGTGCTAGTGGTTACGGGAGTGGGGAGACCCAGTACTTC; cdr3_aa: CASGYGSGETQYF
clone_size: .; v_call: TRBV7-3; d_call: .; j_call: TRBJ2-3; cdr3_nt: TGTGCCAGCAGCTTAACGTCACAGGTCACAGATACGCAGTATTTT; cdr3_aa: CASSLTSQVTDTQYF
clone_size: once; v_call: TRBV2; d_call: TRBD1; j_call: TRBJ1-1; cdr3_nt: TGTGCCAGCAGCCCTCAGGGGGTCAGAACAGGTGAAGCTTTCTTT; cdr3_aa: CASSPQGVRTGEAFF
clone_size: few; v_call: TRBV7-9; d_call: .; j_call: TRBJ1-4; cdr3_nt: TGTGCCAGCAGCTCGGGACACGCGGATGAAAAACTGTTTTTT; cdr3_aa: CASSSGHADEKLFF
clone_size: .; v_call: TRBV6-1; d_call: .; j_call: TRBJ1-2; cdr3_nt: TGTGCCAGCAAGGGGGAATATAGCTACACCTTC; cdr3_aa: CASKGEYSYTF
clone_size: .; v_call: TRBV4-2; d_call: TRBD1; j_call: TRBJ1-5; cdr3_nt: TGTGCCAGCAGCCAAGGACAGGGGGATAGCAATCAGCCCCAGCATTTT; cdr3_aa: CASSQGQGDSNQPQHF
clone_size: few; v_call: TRBV19; d_call: .; j_call: TRBJ2-2; cdr3_nt: TGTGCCAGTAGTATGTTGGGTAGGGGCACCGGGGAGCTGTTTTTT; cdr3_aa: CASSMLGRGTGELFF
clone_size: .; v_call: TRBV30; d_call: .; j_call: TRBJ1-1; cdr3_nt: TGTGCCTGGGGGGACATGCGGATGAACACTGAAGCTTTCTTT; cdr3_aa: CAWGDMRMNTEAFF
clone_size: .; v_call: TRBV6-1; d_call: TRBD1; j_call: TRBJ1-6; cdr3_nt: TGTGCCAGCAGTGTGACAGGGAATTCCCCCCTCCACTTT; cdr3_aa: CASSVTGNSPLHF
clone_size: .; v_call: TRBV20-1; d_call: .; j_call: TRBJ2-7; cdr3_nt: TGCAGTGCTCCCATTTTATACGAGCAGTACTTC; cdr3_aa: CSAPILYEQYF
clone_size: .; v_call: TRBV5-1; d_call: TRBD1; j_call: TRBJ2-3; cdr3_nt: TGCGCCAGCAGCGGACAGGGACCTAGCACAGATACGCAGTATTTT; cdr3_aa: CASSGQGPSTDTQYF
clone_size: .; v_call: TRBV19; d_call: .; j_call: TRBJ1-5; cdr3_nt: TGTGCCAGTAGTATATCCAGGGATAGCAATCAGCCCCAGCATTTT; cdr3_aa: CASSISRDSNQPQHF
clone_size: .; v_call: TRBV5-5; d_call: .; j_call: TRBJ1-6; cdr3_nt: TGTGCCAGCAGCTTGCTTGGGTCCAGGGCTAATTCACCCCTCCACTTT; cdr3_aa: CASSLLGSRANSPLHF